This T cell receptor (beta chain) stems from a study of identical twins (dated by TCRdb to the mid-2010s). Some background on the complete study: The study deep-sequenced TCR alpha and beta repertoires from monozygotic twins, unrelated adults of various ages and cord blood to test whether fetal clonotypes persist. Replicate twin experiments were performed at different times using different library preparation protocols to rule out contamination. General findings and caveats noted by the study authors: In monozygotic twins, out-of-frame TCR alpha sharing was systematically underestimated by recombination models, although the models agreed with sharing between unrelated individuals. Fewer insertions were carried by abundant cord blood beta clonotypes, a similar but weaker trend appeared in young adult naive repertoires, and no such trend appeared in memory repertoires. Because the same donors could not be followed over many years, the conclusions relied on cross-sectional statistical analysis. Zero-insertion analyses could be partly confounded by invariant T cells such as MAIT and iNKT, though diverse VJ usage argued against such confounding for most clonotypes. Compared with coincidental sharing between unrelated individuals, out-of-frame TCR alpha sequences shared between twins had an excess of sequences with low generation probability. A weaker excess of twin sharing was found in beta out-of-frame sequences because the signal-to-noise ratio was lowered by fewer shared sequences.

A few counts support this clonotype. Its antigen is not yet known. No much larger clone is present one base from it, and per-base qualities are unavailable. From a lookup of the germline V gene, CDR1 and CDR2 are SGHVS and FNYEAQ. Trimming at the junction amounts to 5 bases on V and 6 bases on J, and the germline ends lie 10 bases apart. Reading from cysteine to phenylalanine, the CDR3 counts 12 amino acids. Here the CDR3 DNA is all that survives: 36 bases in frame from base 1. All donors were healthy Caucasians. The twin cohort consisted of three pairs of female monozygotic twins, all aged roughly 18 to 29 years. Positive isolation kits from Invitrogen were used to isolate CD4+ and CD8+ T cell populations. The library was generated by 5' RACE. Sequencing took place on an Illumina HiSeq 2000. A universal primer binding site was introduced by template switching, and a unique molecular identifier was present in the final cDNA, enabling accurate counting of TCR cDNA molecules. Specific primers in the conserved constant-segment region were used to synthesize first-strand cDNA for TCR alpha and beta chains. To control for contamination, every cDNA library carried two barcodes: a SMART-Mk sample barcode plus Illumina barcodes. TruSeq adapter sequences, together with Illumina sample barcodes, were added in two successive PCR steps. Sequencing of the TCR alpha and beta cDNA libraries was done on the Illumina HiSeq platform using custom primers. On the study's bioinformatics: Unique molecular identifiers were extracted from raw reads with MiGEC, and CDR3 positions were determined with MiXCR. Recombination models were inferred per individual with the repgenHMM and IGoR tools using an EM algorithm. Shared clonotypes were analyzed with the tcR package in R, and sharing was normalized by the product of cloneset sizes. To study raw recombination free of thymic and clonal selection effects, out-of-frame nonproductive sequences were analyzed. TCRdb passed the public sequencing reads through fastp at Q25 and MiXCR, retaining productive beta sequences. Every distinct CDR3 protein forms one entry, paired with its most common genes and DNA. What appears here as the V and J calls and clone size reflects TCRdb's work, not the paper's. For this sample the table gives about 550,000 distinct CDR3 sequences, of which approximately 20% were detected only once. The ten biggest clones cover 0.48% of the sample.

The sample was also reused in another study, on yellow fever vaccine responses in identical twins. As the second paper documents: The T cell response to vaccination in identical twins was reported by the authors to appear partly convergent and partly personalized. The study precisely tracked vaccine-responding T cell clones in identical twins.

This TCR was recovered from a woman aged 18-30 years in good health. Here the chain combines TRBV7-6 and TRBJ1-2, with a weak D call of TRBD1 (6 bases match). Input material: CD4+ T cells sorted from blood. At the DNA level, the sequence is TGTGCCAGCAGCAGTAGGGGGAATGGCTACACCTTC. Translated, it gives CASSSRGNGYTF.